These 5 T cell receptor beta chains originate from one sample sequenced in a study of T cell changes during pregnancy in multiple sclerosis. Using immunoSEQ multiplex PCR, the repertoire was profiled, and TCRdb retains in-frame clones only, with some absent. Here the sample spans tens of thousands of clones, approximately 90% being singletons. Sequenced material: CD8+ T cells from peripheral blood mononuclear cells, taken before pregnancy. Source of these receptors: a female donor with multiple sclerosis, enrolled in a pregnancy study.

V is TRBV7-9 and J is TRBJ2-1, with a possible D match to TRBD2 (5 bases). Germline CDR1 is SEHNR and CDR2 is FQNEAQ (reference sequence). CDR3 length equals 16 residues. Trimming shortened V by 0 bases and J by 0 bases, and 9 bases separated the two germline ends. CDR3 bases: TGTGCCAGCAGCTTAGCTCCAGCGGCCTCCTACAATGAGCAGTTCTTC. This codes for CASSLAPAASYNEQFF.

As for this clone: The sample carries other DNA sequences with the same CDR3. CDR3 DNA sequence: TGTGCCAGCTCACCGTGGTCGGGAAGTAATCAGCCCCAGCATTTT. Its protein product is CASSPWSGSNQPQHF. J is TRBJ1-5 and V is TRBV18, with D hard to call. The CDR3 is 15 amino acids. CDR1 is KGHSH, CDR2 LQKENI, per germline. V lost 3 bases, J lost 4 bases, and 13 bases lay in between.

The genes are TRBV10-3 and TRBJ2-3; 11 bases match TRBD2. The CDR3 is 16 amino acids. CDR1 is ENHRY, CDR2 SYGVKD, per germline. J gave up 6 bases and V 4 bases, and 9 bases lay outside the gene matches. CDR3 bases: TGTGCCATCAGTGTGACTAGCGGGATCGGGGTGGATACGCAGTATTTT. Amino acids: CAISVTSGIGVDTQYF.

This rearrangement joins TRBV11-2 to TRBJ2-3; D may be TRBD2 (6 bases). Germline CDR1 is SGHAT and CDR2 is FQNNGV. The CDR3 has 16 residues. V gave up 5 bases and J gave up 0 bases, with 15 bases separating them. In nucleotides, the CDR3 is TGTGCCAGCAGCCAGACTAGTGGGTTTAGCACAGATACGCAGTATTTT. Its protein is CASSQTSGFSTDTQYF.

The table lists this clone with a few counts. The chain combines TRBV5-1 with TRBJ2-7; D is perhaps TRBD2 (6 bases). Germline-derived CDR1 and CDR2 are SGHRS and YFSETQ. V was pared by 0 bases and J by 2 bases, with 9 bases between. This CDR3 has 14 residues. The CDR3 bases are TGCGCCAGCAGCTTGGCCGGGAGCACCTACGAGCAGTACTTC. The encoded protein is CASSLAGSTYEQYF.